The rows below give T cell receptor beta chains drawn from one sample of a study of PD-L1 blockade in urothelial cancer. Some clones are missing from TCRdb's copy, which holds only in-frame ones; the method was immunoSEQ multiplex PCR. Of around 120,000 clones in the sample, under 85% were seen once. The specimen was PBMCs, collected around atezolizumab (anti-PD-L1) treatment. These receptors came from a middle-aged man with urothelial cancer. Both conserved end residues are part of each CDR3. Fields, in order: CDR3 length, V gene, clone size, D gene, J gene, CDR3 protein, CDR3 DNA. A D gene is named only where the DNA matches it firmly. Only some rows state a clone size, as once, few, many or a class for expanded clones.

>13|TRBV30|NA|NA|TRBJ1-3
CAWDRSSGNTIYF
TGTGCCTGGGACAGGAGCTCTGGAAACACCATATATTTT
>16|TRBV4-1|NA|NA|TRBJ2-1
CASSQAQGFVYNEQFF
TGCGCCAGCAGCCAGGCTCAGGGGTTTGTCTACAATGAGCAGTTCTTC
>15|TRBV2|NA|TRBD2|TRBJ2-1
CASSLERDTYNEQFF
TGTGCCAGCAGCCTCGAGCGGGATACCTACAATGAGCAGTTCTTC
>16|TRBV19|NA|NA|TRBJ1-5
CARPLQRTDSNQPQHF
TGTGCCAGACCCCTCCAACGGACAGATAGCAATCAGCCCCAGCATTTT
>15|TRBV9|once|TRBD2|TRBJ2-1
CASSVGLAVHNEQFF
TGTGCCAGCAGCGTCGGACTAGCGGTTCACAATGAGCAGTTCTTC
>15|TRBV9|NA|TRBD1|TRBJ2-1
CASSATGTGRNEQFF
TGTGCCAGCAGCGCCACCGGGACAGGTCGGAATGAGCAGTTCTTC
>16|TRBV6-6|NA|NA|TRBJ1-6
CASSYPSIAGGSPLHF
TGTGCCAGCAGTTACCCTTCCATAGCGGGAGGTTCACCCCTCCACTTT
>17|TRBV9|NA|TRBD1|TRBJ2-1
CASSVGGRTGFDNEQFF
TGTGCCAGCAGCGTAGGGGGGAGGACAGGGTTCGACAATGAGCAGTTCTTC
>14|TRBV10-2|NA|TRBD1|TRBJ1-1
CASRGQGANTEAFF
TGCGCCAGCAGGGGACAGGGGGCTAACACTGAAGCTTTCTTT
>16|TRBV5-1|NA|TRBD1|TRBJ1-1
CASNPTGTGGATEAFF
TGCGCCAGCAACCCGACCGGGACAGGGGGCGCGACTGAAGCTTTCTTT
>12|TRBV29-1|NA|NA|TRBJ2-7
CSVDKGYREQYF
TGCAGCGTTGACAAGGGGTACCGCGAGCAGTACTTC
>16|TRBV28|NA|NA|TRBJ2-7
CASSQPGLDFSYEQYF
TGTGCCAGCAGTCAGCCGGGACTCGACTTTTCCTACGAGCAGTACTTC
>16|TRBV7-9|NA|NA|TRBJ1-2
CASSLIARASNYGYTF
TGTGCCAGCAGCTTAATCGCCAGGGCCTCTAACTATGGCTACACCTTC
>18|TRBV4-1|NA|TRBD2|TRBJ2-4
CASSQIATSGTNQGIQYF
TGCGCCAGCAGCCAAATAGCTACGAGCGGGACCAACCAAGGCATTCAGTACTTC
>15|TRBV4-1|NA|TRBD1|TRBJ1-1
CASSSPSTGGTEAFF
TGCGCCAGCAGCTCCCCGTCGACAGGGGGCACTGAAGCTTTCTTT
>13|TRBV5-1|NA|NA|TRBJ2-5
CASSFGGEETQYF
TGCGCCAGCAGCTTCGGGGGAGAAGAGACCCAGTACTTC
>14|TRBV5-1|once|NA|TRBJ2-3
CASSLAPDTDTQYF
TGCGCCAGCAGCTTGGCCCCAGACACAGATACGCAGTATTTT
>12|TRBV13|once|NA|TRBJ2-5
CASGERQETQYF
TGTGCCAGCGGAGAGCGGCAAGAGACCCAGTACTTC
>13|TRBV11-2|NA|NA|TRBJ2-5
CASQRGGQETQYF
TGTGCCTCTCAGAGAGGGGGCCAAGAGACCCAGTACTTC
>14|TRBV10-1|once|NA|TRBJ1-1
CASGTGFSNTEAFF
TGCGCCAGTGGCACGGGATTTTCGAACACTGAAGCTTTCTTT
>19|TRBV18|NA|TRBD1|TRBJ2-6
CASSPQGGQLSSGANVLTF
TGTGCCAGCTCACCACAAGGGGGACAGCTGAGCTCTGGGGCCAACGTCCTGACTTTC
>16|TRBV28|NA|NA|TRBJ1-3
CASSLFQGLSGNTIYF
TGTGCCAGCAGTTTATTCCAGGGTTTATCTGGAAACACCATATATTTT
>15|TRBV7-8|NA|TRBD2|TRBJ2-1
CASRQRPGRENEQFF
TGTGCCAGCCGACAAAGACCCGGGAGGGAGAATGAGCAGTTCTTC
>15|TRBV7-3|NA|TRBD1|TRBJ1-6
CASSLEDRGHSPLHF
TGTGCCAGCAGCTTAGAGGACAGGGGGCACTCACCCCTCCACTTT
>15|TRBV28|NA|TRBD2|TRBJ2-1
CASRTLSGGGDEQFF
TGTGCCAGCAGAACCCTATCGGGAGGAGGGGATGAGCAGTTCTTC
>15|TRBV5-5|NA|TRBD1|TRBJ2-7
CASSASPGQGYEQYF
TGTGCCAGCAGCGCAAGCCCGGGACAGGGCTACGAGCAGTACTTC
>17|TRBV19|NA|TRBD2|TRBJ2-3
CASSPNPLAYSTDTQYF
TGTGCCAGTAGTCCAAATCCACTAGCGTATAGCACAGATACGCAGTATTTT
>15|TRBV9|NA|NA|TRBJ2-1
CASSEAGISHNEQFF
TGTGCCAGCAGCGAGGCGGGTATTTCACACAATGAGCAGTTCTTC
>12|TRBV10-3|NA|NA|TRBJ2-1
CAIRGADNEQFF
TGTGCCATCAGAGGTGCGGACAATGAGCAGTTCTTC